The T cell receptor (beta chain) under discussion was sequenced for a study of blood T cell repertoires in COVID-19 (dated by TCRdb to 2020 to 2021). Broadly, across the study: Samples from collaborators originated in the United States, Italy and Spain and spanned both the acute and convalescent phases of COVID-19. The material from the prospective study consisted of cDNA or gDNA derived from T cells, B-cell-depleted T cells, or PBMCs. The dataset comprised deeply sampled blood TCRbeta repertoires from subjects exposed to, actively infected with, or recovered from COVID-19. A freely available public database, intended as a resource for researchers studying the immune response to SARS-CoV-2, is where the repertoires were released. Samples were obtained from the ongoing ImmuneRACE study (first 160 participants) and from 1,254 subjects provided by 6 global collaborators. A de-identified subject ID, COVID-19 status, age in years and sex were almost always included in the sample metadata. Where available, HLA class I and class II types were taken from metadata supplied by the sample provider and were not determined by assay-based typing.

TCRbeta CDR3 regions were amplified from genomic DNA using the immunoSEQ Assay, a bias-controlled multiplex PCR. Per the original workflow: The number of nucleated cells in each sample was estimated from the amplification of reference gene primers within the assay. To quantify the absolute abundance of each unique TCRbeta CDR3 rearrangement, sequence reads were collapsed and filtered. Productive Simpson clonality was computed per sample as the square root of Simpson's diversity index over productive rearrangements. Drawn from immuneACCESS, this table holds only the in-frame rearrangements with V and J called that TCRdb kept. Clones are partly lost; checked studies trace under half to an unresolved V gene and leave the rest unexplained. V, J and clone size derive from that table, while D and trimming were established from the DNA sequence. The sample yields roughly 260,000 clones; more than 75% were counted once. Together, the top ten hold around 9.5% of the sample.

What the research found in general, with its limitations: The amount of clinical and demographic metadata varied by source and participant and was provided uncurated.

A second Seattle source provided samples from volunteer blood donors who had recovered from COVID-19. The collaborating institutions used their own protocols to collect whole blood in K2EDTA tubes. For TCRbeta analysis, collaborators shipped samples as frozen whole blood, isolated PBMCs, or DNA extracted from either of those sample types. Via the germline V gene (reference sequence), CDR1 is GTSNPN and CDR2 SVGIG. V is pared back by 0 bases and J by 6 bases, with 15 bases lying between the germline termini. CDR3 length: 16 amino acids, cysteine to phenylalanine. Just CDR3 DNA is preserved here, 48 bases in frame from base 1. About this clone: Its antigen remains unidentified. Per-nucleotide qualities are absent, and no much larger clonotype sits a single base away.

The chain joins TRBV30 to TRBJ1-6; D gene: possibly TRBD1, on 5 matching bases. This receptor was identified in a man in his forties who had recovered from COVID-19. The specimen sequenced was peripheral blood. DNA sequence: TGTGCCTGGAGTGTTATGGGGGGATCTTCTAATTCACCCCTCCACTTT. This yields the protein CAWSVMGGSSNSPLHF.